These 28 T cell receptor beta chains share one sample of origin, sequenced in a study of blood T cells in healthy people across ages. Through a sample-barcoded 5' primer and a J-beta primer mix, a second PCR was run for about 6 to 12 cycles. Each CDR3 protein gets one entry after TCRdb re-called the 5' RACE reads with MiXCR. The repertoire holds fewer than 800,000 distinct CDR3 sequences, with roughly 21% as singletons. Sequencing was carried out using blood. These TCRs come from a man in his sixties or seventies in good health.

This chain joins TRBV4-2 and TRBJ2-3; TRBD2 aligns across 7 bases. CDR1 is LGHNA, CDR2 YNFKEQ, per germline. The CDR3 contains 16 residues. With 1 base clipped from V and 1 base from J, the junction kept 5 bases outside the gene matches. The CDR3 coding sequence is TGTGCCAGCAGCCAAGTAGGGAGCGGGGGCACAGATACGCAGTATTTT. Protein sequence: CASSQVGSGGTDTQYF.

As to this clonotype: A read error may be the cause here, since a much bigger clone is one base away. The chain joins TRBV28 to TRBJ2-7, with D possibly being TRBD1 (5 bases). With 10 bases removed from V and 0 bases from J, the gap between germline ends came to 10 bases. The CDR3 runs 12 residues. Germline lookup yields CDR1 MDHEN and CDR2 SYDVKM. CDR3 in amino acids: CATQTDSYEQYF. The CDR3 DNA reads TGTGCCACCCAGACAGACTCCTACGAGCAGTACTTC. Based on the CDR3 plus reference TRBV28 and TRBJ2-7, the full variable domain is DVKVTQSSRYLVKRTGEKVFLECVQDMDHENMFWYRQDPGLGLRLIYFSYDVKMKEKGDIPEGYSVSREKKERFSLILESASTNQTSMYLCATQTDSYEQYFGPGTRLTVT.

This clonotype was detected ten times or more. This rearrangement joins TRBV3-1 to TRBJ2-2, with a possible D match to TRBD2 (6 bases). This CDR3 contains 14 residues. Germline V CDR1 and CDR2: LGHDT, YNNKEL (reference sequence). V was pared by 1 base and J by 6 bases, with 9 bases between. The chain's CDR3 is CASSQGSGAGELFF. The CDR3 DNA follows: TGTGCCAGCAGCCAAGGGTCGGGGGCCGGGGAGCTGTTTTTT.

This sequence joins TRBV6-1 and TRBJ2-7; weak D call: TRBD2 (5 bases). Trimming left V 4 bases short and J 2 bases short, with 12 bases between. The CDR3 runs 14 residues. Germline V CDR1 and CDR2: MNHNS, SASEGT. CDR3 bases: TGTGCCAGCAGTGGAAACATAGCGCCCTACGAGCAGTACTTC. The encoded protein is CASSGNIAPYEQYF.

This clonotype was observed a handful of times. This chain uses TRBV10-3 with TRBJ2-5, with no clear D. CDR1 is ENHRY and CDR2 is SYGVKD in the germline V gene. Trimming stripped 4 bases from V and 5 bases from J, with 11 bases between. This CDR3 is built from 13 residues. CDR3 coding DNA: TGTGCCATCAGTGCACCCAGCATTGAGACCCAGTACTTC. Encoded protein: CAISAPSIETQYF.

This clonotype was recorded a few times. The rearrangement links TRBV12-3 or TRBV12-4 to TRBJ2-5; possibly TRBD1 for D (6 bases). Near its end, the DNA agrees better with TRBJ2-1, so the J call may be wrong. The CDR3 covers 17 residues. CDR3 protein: CASSRRTAGLARDEQFF. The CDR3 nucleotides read TGTGCCAGCAGTCGGCGGACAGCAGGACTGGCTAGGGATGAGCAGTTCTTC.

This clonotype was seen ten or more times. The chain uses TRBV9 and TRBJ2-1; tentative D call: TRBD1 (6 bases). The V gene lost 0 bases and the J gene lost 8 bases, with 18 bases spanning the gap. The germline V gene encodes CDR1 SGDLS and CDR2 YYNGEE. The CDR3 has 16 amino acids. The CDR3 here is CASSVERDTGTDEQFF. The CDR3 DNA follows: TGTGCCAGCAGCGTAGAACGGGATACAGGGACGGATGAGCAGTTCTTC.

In DNA, the CDR3 is TGCGCCAGCAGCTTGAAACAGGGCAAAGAGACCCAGTACTTC. It is translated as CASSLKQGKETQYF. The J gene is TRBJ2-5, the V gene TRBV5-1, with a tentative D call TRBD1 (6 bases). The CDR3 covers 14 residues. Per the germline V gene, CDR1 is SGHRS and CDR2 is YFSETQ. Trimming took off 1 base at V and 3 bases at J, with 10 bases between the two ends.

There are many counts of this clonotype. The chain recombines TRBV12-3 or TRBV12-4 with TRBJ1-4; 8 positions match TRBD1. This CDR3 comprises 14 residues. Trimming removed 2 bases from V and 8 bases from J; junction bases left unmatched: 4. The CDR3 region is CASSLSGGKEKLFF. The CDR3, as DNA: TGTGCCAGCAGTTTATCAGGGGGCAAGGAAAAACTGTTTTTT.

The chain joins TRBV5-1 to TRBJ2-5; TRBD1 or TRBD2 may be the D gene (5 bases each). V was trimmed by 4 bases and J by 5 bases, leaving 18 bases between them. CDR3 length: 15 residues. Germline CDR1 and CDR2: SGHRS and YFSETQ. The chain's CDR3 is CASSGGSGYAETQYF. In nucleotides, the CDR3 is TGCGCCAGCAGCGGGGGTTCTGGGTACGCGGAGACCCAGTACTTC.

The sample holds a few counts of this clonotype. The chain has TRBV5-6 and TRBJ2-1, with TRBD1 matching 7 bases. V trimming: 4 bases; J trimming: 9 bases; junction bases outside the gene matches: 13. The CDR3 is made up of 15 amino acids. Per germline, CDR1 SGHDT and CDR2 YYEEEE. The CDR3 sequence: CASSPRDSSFGEQFF. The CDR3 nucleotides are TGTGCCAGCAGCCCCCGGGACAGTAGCTTCGGTGAGCAGTTCTTC.

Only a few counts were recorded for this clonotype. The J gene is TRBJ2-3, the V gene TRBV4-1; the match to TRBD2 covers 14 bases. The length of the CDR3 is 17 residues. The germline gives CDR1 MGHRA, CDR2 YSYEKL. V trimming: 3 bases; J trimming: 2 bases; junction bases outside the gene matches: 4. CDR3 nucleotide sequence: TGCGCCAGCAGCCAGGGACTAGCGGGAGAATTCACAGATACGCAGTATTTT. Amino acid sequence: CASSQGLAGEFTDTQYF.

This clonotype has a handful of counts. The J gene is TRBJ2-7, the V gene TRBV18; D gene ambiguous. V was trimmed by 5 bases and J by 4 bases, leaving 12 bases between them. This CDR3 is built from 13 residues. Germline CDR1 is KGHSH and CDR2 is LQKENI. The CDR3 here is CASSRTEPYEQYF. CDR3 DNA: TGTGCCAGCTCAAGGACGGAACCATACGAGCAGTACTTC.

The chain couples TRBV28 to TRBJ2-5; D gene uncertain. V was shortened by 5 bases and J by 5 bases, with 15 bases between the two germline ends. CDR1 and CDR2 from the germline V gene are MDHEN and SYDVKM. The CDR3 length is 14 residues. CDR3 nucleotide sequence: TGTGCCAGCAGTCCCGAGGCCCAGGTGGAGACCCAGTACTTC. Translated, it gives CASSPEAQVETQYF. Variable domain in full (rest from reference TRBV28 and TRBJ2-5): DVKVTQSSRYLVKRTGEKVFLECVQDMDHENMFWYRQDPGLGLRLIYFSYDVKMKEKGDIPEGYSVSREKKERFSLILESASTNQTSMYLCASSPEAQVETQYFGPGTRLLVL.

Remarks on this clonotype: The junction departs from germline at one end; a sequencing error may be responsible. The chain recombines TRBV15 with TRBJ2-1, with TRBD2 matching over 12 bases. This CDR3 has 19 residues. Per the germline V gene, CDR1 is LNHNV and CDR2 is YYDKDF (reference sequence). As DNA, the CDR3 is TGTGCCACCAGCAGAGCCGAAGGACTAGCGGGGTCCTCCTACAATGAACAGTTCTTC. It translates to CATSRAEGLAGSSYNEQFF.

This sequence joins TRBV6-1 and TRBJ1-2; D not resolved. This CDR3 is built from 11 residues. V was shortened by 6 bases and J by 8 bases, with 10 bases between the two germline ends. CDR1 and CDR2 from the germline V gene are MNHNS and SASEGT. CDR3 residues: CASSHNEGYTF. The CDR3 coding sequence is TGTGCCAGCAGCCACAACGAGGGCTACACCTTC.

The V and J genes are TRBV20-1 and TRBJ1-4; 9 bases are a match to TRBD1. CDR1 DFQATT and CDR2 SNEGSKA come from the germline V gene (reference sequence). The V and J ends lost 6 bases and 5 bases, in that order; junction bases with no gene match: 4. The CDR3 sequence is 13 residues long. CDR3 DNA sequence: TGCAGTGCGGAAGGGACAGGGAATGAAAAACTGTTTTTT. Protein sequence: CSAEGTGNEKLFF.

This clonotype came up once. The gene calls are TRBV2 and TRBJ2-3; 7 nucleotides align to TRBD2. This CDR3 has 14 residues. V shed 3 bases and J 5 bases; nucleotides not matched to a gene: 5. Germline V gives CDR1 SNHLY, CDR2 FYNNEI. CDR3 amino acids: CASSESSGLDTQYF. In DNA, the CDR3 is TGTGCCAGCAGTGAGTCTAGCGGTCTAGATACGCAGTATTTT.

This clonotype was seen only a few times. The chain's CDR3 is CASSFGTREETQYF. The CDR3 region has the DNA TGCGCCAGCAGCTTCGGGACTAGGGAAGAGACCCAGTACTTC. The chain combines TRBV5-1 with TRBJ2-5; 8 bases line up with TRBD2. The J segment lost 3 bases and the V segment lost 2 bases, leaving 3 bases of the junction unmatched. The CDR3 covers 14 residues. Germline CDR1 SGHRS, CDR2 YFSETQ.

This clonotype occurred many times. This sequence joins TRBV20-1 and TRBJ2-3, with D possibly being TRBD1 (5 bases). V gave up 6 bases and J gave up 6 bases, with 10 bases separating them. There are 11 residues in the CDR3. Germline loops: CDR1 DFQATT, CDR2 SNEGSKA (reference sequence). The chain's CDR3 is CSAPRGDTQYF. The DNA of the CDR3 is TGCAGTGCACCTAGGGGTGATACGCAGTATTTT.

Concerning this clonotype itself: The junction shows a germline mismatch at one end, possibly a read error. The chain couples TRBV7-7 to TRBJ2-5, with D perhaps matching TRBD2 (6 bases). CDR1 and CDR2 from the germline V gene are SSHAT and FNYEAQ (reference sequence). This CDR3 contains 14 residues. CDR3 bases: TGTGCTAGCAGCTTAGATAACGGAGGGGAGACCCAGTACTTC. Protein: CASSLDNGGETQYF.

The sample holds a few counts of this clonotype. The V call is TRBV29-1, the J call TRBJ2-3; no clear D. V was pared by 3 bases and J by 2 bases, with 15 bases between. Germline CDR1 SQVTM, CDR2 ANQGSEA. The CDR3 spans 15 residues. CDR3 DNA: TGCAGCGTTGACTGGTCCGGAATATCCACAGATACGCAGTATTTT. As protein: CSVDWSGISTDTQYF.

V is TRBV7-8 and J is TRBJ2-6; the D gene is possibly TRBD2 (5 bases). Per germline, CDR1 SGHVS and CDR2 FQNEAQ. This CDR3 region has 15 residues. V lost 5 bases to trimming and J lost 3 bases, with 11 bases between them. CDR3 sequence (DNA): TGTGCCAGCAGCCTCGGGGAGCGTGGGGCCAACGTCCTGACTTTC. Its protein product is CASSLGERGANVLTF.

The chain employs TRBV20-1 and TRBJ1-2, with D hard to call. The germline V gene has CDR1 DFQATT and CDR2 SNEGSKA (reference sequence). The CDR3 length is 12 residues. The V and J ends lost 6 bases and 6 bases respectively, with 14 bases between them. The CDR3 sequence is CSATADTDGYTF. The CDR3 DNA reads TGCAGTGCAACTGCAGATACAGATGGCTACACCTTC.

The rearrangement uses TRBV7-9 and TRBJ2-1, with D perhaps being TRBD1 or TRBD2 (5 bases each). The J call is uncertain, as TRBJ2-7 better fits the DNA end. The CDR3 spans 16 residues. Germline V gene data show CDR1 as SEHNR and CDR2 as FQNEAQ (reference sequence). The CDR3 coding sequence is TGTGCCAGCAGCTTACCGGTATCGGGGACGACCTACGAGCAGTACTTC. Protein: CASSLPVSGTTYEQYF.

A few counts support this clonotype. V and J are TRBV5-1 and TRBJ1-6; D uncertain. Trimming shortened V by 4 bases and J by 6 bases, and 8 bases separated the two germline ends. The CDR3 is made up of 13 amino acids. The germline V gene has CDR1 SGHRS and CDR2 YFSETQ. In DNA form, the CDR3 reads TGCGCCAGCAGCACAGATGCTAATTCACCCCTCCACTTT. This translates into CASSTDANSPLHF.

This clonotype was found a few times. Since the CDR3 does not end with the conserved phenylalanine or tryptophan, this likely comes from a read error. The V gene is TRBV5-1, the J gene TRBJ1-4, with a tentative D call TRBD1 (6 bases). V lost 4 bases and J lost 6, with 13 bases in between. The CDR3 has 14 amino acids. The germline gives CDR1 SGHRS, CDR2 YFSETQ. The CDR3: CASSRRAGDEKLFS. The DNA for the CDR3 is TGCGCCAGCAGCCGGCGGGCAGGGGATGAAAAACTGTTTTCT.

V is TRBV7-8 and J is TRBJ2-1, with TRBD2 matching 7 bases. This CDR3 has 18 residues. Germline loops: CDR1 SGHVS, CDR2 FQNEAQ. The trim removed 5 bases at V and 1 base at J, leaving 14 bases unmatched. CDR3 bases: TGTGCCAGCAGCCCGACGGGCCTGGGACTACCATCCTACAATGAGCAGTTCTTC. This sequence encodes CASSPTGLGLPSYNEQFF.